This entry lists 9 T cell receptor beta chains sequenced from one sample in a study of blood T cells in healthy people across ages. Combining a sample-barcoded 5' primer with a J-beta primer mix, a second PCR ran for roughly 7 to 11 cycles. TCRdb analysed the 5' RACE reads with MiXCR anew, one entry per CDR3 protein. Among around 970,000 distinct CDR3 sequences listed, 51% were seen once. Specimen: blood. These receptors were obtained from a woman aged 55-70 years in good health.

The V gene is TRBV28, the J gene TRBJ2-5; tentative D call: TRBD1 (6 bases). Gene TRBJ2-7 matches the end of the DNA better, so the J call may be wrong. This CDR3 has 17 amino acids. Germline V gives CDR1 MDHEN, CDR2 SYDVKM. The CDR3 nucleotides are TGTGCCAGCAGTAGCATCAGGATAACGGGACACTTTTACGAGCAGTACTTC. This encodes CASSSIRITGHFYEQYF.

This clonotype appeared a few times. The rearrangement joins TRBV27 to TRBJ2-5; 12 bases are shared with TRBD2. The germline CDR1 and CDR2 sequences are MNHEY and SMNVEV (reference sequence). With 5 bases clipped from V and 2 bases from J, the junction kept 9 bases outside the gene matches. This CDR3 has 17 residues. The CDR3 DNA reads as TGTGCCAGCAGTCCCCGGGCTAGCGGGAGGGATCAAGAGACCCAGTACTTC. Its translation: CASSPRASGRDQETQYF.

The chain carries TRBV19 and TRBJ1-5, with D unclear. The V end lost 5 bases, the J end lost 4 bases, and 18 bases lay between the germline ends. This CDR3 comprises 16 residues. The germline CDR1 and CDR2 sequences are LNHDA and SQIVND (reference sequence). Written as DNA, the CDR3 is TGTGCCAGTAGTGCCCCGATACGGGGTAGTAATCAGCCCCAGCATTTT. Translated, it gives CASSAPIRGSNQPQHF.

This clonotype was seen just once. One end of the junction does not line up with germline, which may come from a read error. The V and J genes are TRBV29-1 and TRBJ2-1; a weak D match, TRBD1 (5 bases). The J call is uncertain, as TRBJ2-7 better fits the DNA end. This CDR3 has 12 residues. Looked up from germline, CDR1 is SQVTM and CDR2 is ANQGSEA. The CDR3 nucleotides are TGCACCGTTGATGGTGGTGGGGCCGAGCAGTACTTC. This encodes CTVDGGGAEQYF.

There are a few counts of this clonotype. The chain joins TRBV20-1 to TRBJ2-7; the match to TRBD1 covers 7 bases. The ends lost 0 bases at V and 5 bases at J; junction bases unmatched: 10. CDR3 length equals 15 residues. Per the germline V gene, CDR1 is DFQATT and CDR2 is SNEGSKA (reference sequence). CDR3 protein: CSARDQGTEDHEQYF. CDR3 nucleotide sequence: TGCAGTGCTAGAGATCAAGGGACAGAGGACCACGAGCAGTACTTC.

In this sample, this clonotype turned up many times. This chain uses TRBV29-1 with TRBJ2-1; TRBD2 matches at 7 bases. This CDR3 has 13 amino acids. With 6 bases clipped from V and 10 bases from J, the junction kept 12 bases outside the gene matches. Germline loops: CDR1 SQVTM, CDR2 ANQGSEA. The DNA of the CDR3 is TGCAGCGTCCGGGAGGACCACCTCAGCGAGCAGTTCTTC. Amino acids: CSVREDHLSEQFF.

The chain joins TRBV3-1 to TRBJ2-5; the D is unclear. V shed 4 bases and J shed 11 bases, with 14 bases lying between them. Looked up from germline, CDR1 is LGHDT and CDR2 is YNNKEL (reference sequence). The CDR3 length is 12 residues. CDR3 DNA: TGTGCCAGCAGCCCATCCTTCCATGAGCAGTACTTC. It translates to CASSPSFHEQYF.

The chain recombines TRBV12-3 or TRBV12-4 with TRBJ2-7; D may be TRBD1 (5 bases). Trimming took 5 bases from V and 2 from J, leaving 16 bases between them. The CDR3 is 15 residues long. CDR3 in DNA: TGTGCCAGCAGTATACGGACATTACAGGCCTACGAGCAGTACTTC. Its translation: CASSIRTLQAYEQYF.

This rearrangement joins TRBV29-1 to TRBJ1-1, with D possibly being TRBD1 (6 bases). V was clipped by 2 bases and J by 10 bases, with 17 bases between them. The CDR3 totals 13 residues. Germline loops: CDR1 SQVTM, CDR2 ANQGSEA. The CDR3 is CSVESGAGRAAFF. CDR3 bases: TGCAGCGTTGAATCGGGGGCCGGCAGGGCAGCTTTCTTT. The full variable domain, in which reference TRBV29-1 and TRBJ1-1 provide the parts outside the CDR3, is SAVISQKPSRDICQRGTSLTIQCQVDSQVTMMFWYRQQPGQSLTLIATANQGSEATYESGFVIDKFPISRPNLTFSTLTVSNMSPEDSSIYLCSVESGAGRAAFFGQGTRLTVV.